Each of the 12 T cell receptor beta chains below was sequenced from the same sample in a study of blood T cell repertoires in COVID-19. The table came from immunoSEQ multiplex PCR; TCRdb's copy has only in-frame clones and leaves some out. This table holds a few hundred thousand clones, approximately 90% found once. Source material: PBMCs or T cells enriched from blood (not recorded which). The source is a man between 25 and 39 years old who had recovered from COVID-19.

The V call is TRBV15, the J call TRBJ1-5, with unresolved D. This CDR3 contains 13 residues. Per germline, CDR1 LNHNV and CDR2 YYDKDF (reference sequence). Trimming took 5 bases from V and 6 from J, leaving 11 bases between them. CDR3 amino acids: CATSGPIGQPQHF. CDR3 in DNA: TGTGCCACCAGCGGCCCCATTGGTCAGCCCCAGCATTTT. Drawing the rest from reference TRBV15 and TRBJ1-5, the complete variable domain is DAMVIQNPRYQVTQFGKPVTLSCSQTLNHNVMYWYQQKSSQAPKLLFHYYDKDFNNEADTPDNFQSRRPNTSFCFLDIRSPGLGDTAMYLCATSGPIGQPQHFGDGTRLSIL.

The J gene is TRBJ1-1, the V gene TRBV10-1; a weak D match, TRBD1 (5 bases). Germline V gene sequence: CDR1 WNHNN, CDR2 SYGVQD (reference sequence). Between the trimmed V and J ends, which lost 9 bases and 5 bases, there was a span of 13 bases. This CDR3 spans 12 amino acids. The CDR3 DNA sequence: TGCGCCAGAGCCTCAGGGTTGACTGAAGCTTTCTTT. This translates into CARASGLTEAFF.

In its sample, this clone was seen once. J is TRBJ2-3 and V is TRBV19; TRBD2 matches 12 bases. The length of the CDR3 is 15 residues. V lost 5 bases and J lost 4; bases outside the gene matches: 4. CDR1 and CDR2 from the germline V gene are LNHDA and SQIVND (reference sequence). The CDR3 DNA is TGTGCCAGTAGTTGGACTAGCGGGGAAGCAGATACGCAGTATTTT. It is translated as CASSWTSGEADTQYF.

This chain links TRBV28 with TRBJ2-7, with 9 bases fitting TRBD1. The CDR3 is made up of 16 amino acids. Germline V gives CDR1 MDHEN, CDR2 SYDVKM. The trim removed 4 bases at V and 5 bases at J, leaving 12 bases unmatched. CDR3 DNA sequence: TGTGCCAGCAGTTGGATCTCCGGGACAGGGTCCCACGAGCAGTACTTC. This sequence encodes CASSWISGTGSHEQYF. Combining the CDR3 with reference TRBV28 and TRBJ2-7 gives the whole variable domain DVKVTQSSRYLVKRTGEKVFLECVQDMDHENMFWYRQDPGLGLRLIYFSYDVKMKEKGDIPEGYSVSREKKERFSLILESASTNQTSMYLCASSWISGTGSHEQYFGPGTRLTVT.

The chain combines TRBV7-9 with TRBJ1-1; a weak D match, TRBD1 (5 bases). Per the germline V gene, CDR1 is SEHNR and CDR2 is FQNEAQ (reference sequence). This CDR3 comprises 11 residues. V was trimmed by 8 bases and J by 1 base, leaving 5 bases between them. For the CDR3, the DNA is TGTGCCAGCGACAGGAACACTGAAGCTTTCTTT. Protein sequence: CASDRNTEAFF.

V and J are TRBV7-9 and TRBJ1-5; D remains ambiguous. V lost 5 bases and J 7 bases, leaving 9 bases between the germline ends. This CDR3 comprises 12 residues. Germline CDR1 SEHNR, CDR2 FQNEAQ (reference sequence). This chain's CDR3 is CASSIESQPQHF. For the CDR3, the DNA is TGTGCCAGCAGCATAGAAAGCCAGCCCCAGCATTTT. The entire variable domain, with the rest obtained from reference TRBV7-9 and TRBJ1-5, is as follows: DTGVSQNPRHKITKRGQNVTFRCDPISEHNRLYWYRQTLGQGPEFLTYFQNEAQLEKSRLLSDRFSAERPKGSFSTLEIQRTEQGDSAMYLCASSIESQPQHFGDGTRLSIL.

This sequence joins TRBV11-2 and TRBJ1-1; D uncertain. This CDR3 comprises 14 residues. CDR1 SGHAT and CDR2 FQNNGV come from the germline V gene. V lost 0 bases to trimming and J lost 10 bases, with 15 bases between them. This CDR3 reads CASSLEMTNRGAFF. As DNA, the CDR3 is TGTGCCAGCAGCTTAGAAATGACAAACCGGGGAGCTTTCTTT. Filled out from reference TRBV11-2 and TRBJ1-1, the complete variable domain reads EAGVAQSPRYKIIEKRQSVAFWCNPISGHATLYWYQQILGQGPKLLIQFQNNGVVDDSQLPKDRFSAERLKGVDSTLKIQPAKLEDSAVYLCASSLEMTNRGAFFGQGTRLTVV.

The V call is TRBV18, the J call TRBJ1-3; no reliable D call. Trimming removed 3 bases from V and 0 bases from J, with 9 bases in between. The CDR3 extends over 15 amino acids. CDR1 and CDR2 (germline): KGHSH, LQKENI. The CDR3 here is CASSPAGDSGNTIYF. The DNA of the CDR3 is TGTGCCAGCTCACCGGCGGGAGACTCTGGAAACACCATATATTTT. The whole variable domain, filled in from reference TRBV18 and TRBJ1-3, reads NAGVMQNPRHLVRRRGQEARLRCSPMKGHSHVYWYRQLPEEGLKFMVYLQKENIIDESGMPKERFSAEFPKEGPSILRIQQVVRGDSAAYFCASSPAGDSGNTIYFGEGSWLTVV.

The chain uses TRBV21-1 and TRBJ2-2; the table gives TRBD2 as D, unverified against the DNA. TRBV21-1 is designated a pseudogene. CDR3 length: 14 residues. The CDR3 spells CASSNLALAGELFF. The CDR3 DNA reads as TGTGCCAGCAGCAACCTCGCCCTAGCCGGGGAGCTGTTTTTT.

The V gene is TRBV12-5, the J gene TRBJ1-1; possibly TRBD1 for D (6 bases). Deletions cut 3 bases from V and 1 base from J, with 9 bases between. The CDR3 length is 14 residues. Germline V gene sequence: CDR1 LGHNT, CDR2 FRNRAP. The CDR3 DNA follows: TGTGCTAGTGGTTTTAGACAGGAGAACACTGAAGCTTTCTTT. Translated, it gives CASGFRQENTEAFF. The full variable domain, its missing parts supplied by reference TRBV12-5 and TRBJ1-1, is DARVTQTPRHKVTEMGQEVTMRCQPILGHNTVFWYRQTMMQGLELLAYFRNRAPLDDSGMPKDRFSAEMPDATLATLKIQPSEPRDSAVYFCASGFRQENTEAFFGQGTRLTVV.

This clone was observed a single time. The chain employs TRBV28 and TRBJ2-1; no definite D call. The CDR3 totals 15 residues. The germline V gene has CDR1 MDHEN and CDR2 SYDVKM. V was trimmed by 6 bases and J by 1 base, leaving 13 bases between them. The CDR3: CASRSPSMSYNEQFF. CDR3 sequence (DNA): TGTGCCAGCAGATCTCCCAGTATGTCCTACAATGAGCAGTTCTTC.

The chain links TRBV15 to TRBJ2-7; the match to TRBD2 covers 9 bases. Germline CDR1 reads LNHNV; CDR2 reads YYDKDF (reference sequence). After removal of 0 bases from V and 2 bases from J, the junction contained 8 bases not matched to a gene. CDR3 length: 17 residues. The DNA of the CDR3 is TGTGCCACCAGCAGAGAAATGGGATTAGCGGGGGCCTACGAGCAGTACTTC. It specifies CATSREMGLAGAYEQYF.